Sequencing of this T cell receptor beta chain was carried out in a study of CD8+ T cells in alopecia areata. Findings and caveats of the study: Besides other cells, scalp samples also yield sequences of resident alphabeta T cells from normal skin.

Described treatment: oral pan-JAK inhibitor, 5-10 mg twice daily. V dropped 8 bases and J dropped 2 bases, with 11 bases sitting between them. The CDR3 contains 13 residues. CDR1 and CDR2 (germline): MNHEY, SVGAGI. cDNA serving as the sequencing template came from extracted, reverse transcribed RNA. Profiling relied on immunoSEQ multiplex PCR, and the TCRdb table lists in-frame clones only, not all of them. The sample yields 150,000 to 200,000 clones, around 60% seen once. Remarks on this clone: The antigen remains undetermined.

This chain links TRBV6-5 with TRBJ2-3, with TRBD1 as a possible D gene (5 bases). The receptor comes from a human donor with alopecia areata. This sample comprised CD4+ T cells sorted from blood, obtained at week 24, from a patient treated with tofacitinib. The CDR3 DNA is TGTGCCAGCCAGACAGAAGTCACAGATACGCAGTATTTT. It specifies CASQTEVTDTQYF.